This T cell receptor beta chain derives from a study of cytotoxic CD8 clonotypes in ibrutinib-treated CLL. For the study at large: Among responders, about 24 were partial and 2 complete; after median 68 months, 14 stayed remitted and 12 progressed.

Profiling relied on immunoSEQ multiplex PCR, and the TCRdb table lists in-frame clones only, not all of them. This table has under 150,000 clones, approximately 81% appearing once. About this clone: The antigen remains unidentified.

Study-wide points: Against age-matched healthy donors, baseline clonality ran higher and tracked circulating CD8+ T-cell counts. Clonality, elevated at ibrutinib response, dropped back toward baseline at progression.

Germline values: CDR1 SEHNR, CDR2 FQNEAQ (reference sequence). V lost 1 base to trimming and J lost 6 bases, with 7 bases between them. The CDR3 loop spans 12 amino acids. Sequences were derived from PBMCs, sampled after 24 months of ibrutinib treatment. The TCR was taken from a human donor with chronic lymphocytic leukemia. The chain combines TRBV7-9 with TRBJ2-7; D might be TRBD2 (5 bases). This CDR3 reads CASSLGEGEQYF. CDR3 in DNA: TGTGCCAGCAGCTTAGGTGAGGGCGAGCAGTACTTC.